This T cell receptor beta chain was captured by sequencing in a study of blood T cell repertoires in COVID-19. Study-level information: Specimens from acute and convalescent COVID-19 originated in the United States, Italy and Spain. Sample material is recorded as cDNA or gDNA derived from T cells, B-cell-depleted T cells, or PBMCs.

How the authors handled the data: Amplification of reference gene primers provided the estimated nucleated cell counts. Sequencing was performed with immunoSEQ multiplex PCR; in TCRdb, only in-frame clones are kept and a portion is missing. V and J calls and clone size are those listed in that table; D and trimming were worked out from the DNA. Altogether approximately 68,000 clones are present, under 85% being singletons, with the ten largest covering approximately 9.3%. This CDR3 has 14 residues. The germline V and J ends were trimmed by 6 bases and 4 bases, with 13 bases remaining between them. CDR1 MNHNY and CDR2 SVGAGI come from the germline V gene (reference sequence).

J is TRBJ1-3 and V is TRBV6-6; D may be TRBD1 (6 bases). The specimen was peripheral blood. The sequence came from a woman aged 45-60 years with acute or convalescent COVID-19. CDR3 sequence (DNA): TGTGCCAGCAGCCGGGGGGGCCTCGGAAACACCATATATTTT. Protein sequence: CASSRGGLGNTIYF.